Given below is one TCR beta chain in context. Its target is not known. This CDR3 contains 15 residues. The donors were members of the validation cohort comprising about 120 subjects, separate from the roughly 670-subject first cohort. The data are from a study of cytomegalovirus exposure and HLA in healthy donors. Study conclusions and caveats: Some public TCRs appeared in many individuals, while most sequences were rare. Specificity of a few CMV-associated chains for CMV antigens was verified in vitro. Cytomegalovirus association was assigned to about 150 TCR beta chains.

Produced via immunoSEQ multiplex PCR; TCRdb's table is partial and in-frame only. The sample holds 150,000 to 200,000 clones, approximately 87% seen once. Input material: PBMCs. This TCR derives from a woman between 25 and 40 years old in good health and CMV-seronegative. The V and J genes are TRBV1 and TRBJ2-5; TRBD2 is the table's D call, not checked against the DNA. TRBV1 is tagged as a pseudogene. The CDR3 loop reads CTSSQGGRDKETQYF. CDR3 bases: TGCACCAGCAGCCAAGGCGGGAGGGATAAAGAGACCCAGTACTTC.